The clone carrying this T cell receptor beta chain has ten or more counts. Its cognate antigen is unknown. cDNA synthesis used the whole RNA isolate, giving expressed TCRB sequences. The method was immunoSEQ multiplex PCR; TCRdb's version includes in-frame clones alone and lacks a portion of them. The sample records over 150,000 clones, about 8.1% being singletons. The CDR3 consists of 16 residues. V lost 4 bases, J lost 5 bases, and 21 bases lay in between. Germline V CDR1 and CDR2: GTSNPN, SVGIG (reference sequence). This entry belongs to a study of beta chain features in type 1 diabetes. General study points: Moderate yet significant TCRB CDR3 shortening was seen in Type 1 diabetes patients in all four CD4+ subsets.

The sequence was obtained from a man aged 18 to 30 in good health. Sequenced input: central memory CD4+ T cells from blood. V usage is TRBV30 and J usage is TRBJ1-5; possible D gene TRBD1, 6 bases. In DNA, the CDR3 is TGTGCCTGGACCGCACAGGGCATCGGGGTGGATCAGCCCCAGCATTTT. It yields the protein CAWTAQGIGVDQPQHF.